Presented here are 26 T cell receptor beta chains from one specimen sequenced in a study of monozygotic twins with inflammatory bowel disease. From the 5' RACE reads, TCRdb lists one entry per CDR3 protein and no DNA. Its listing shows over 90,000 distinct CDR3 sequences. Sequencing input: blood. These receptors were obtained from a human donor with ulcerative colitis or Crohn's disease, or a healthy co-twin of an affected twin (not recorded which).

The V and J genes are TRBV28 and TRBJ1-1. The CDR3 length is 15 residues. Germline loops: CDR1 MDHEN, CDR2 SYDVKM. The CDR3: CASSLLGGRNTEAFF. The complete variable domain, with remaining parts taken from reference TRBV28 and TRBJ1-1, reads DVKVTQSSRYLVKRTGEKVFLECVQDMDHENMFWYRQDPGLGLRLIYFSYDVKMKEKGDIPEGYSVSREKKERFSLILESASTNQTSMYLCASSLLGGRNTEAFFGQGTRLTVV.

The chain is built from TRBV21-1 and TRBJ2-5; TCRdb selects TRBD1, and the lack of DNA leaves this call unchecked. TRBV21-1 is a pseudogene locus. The CDR3 contains 16 residues. CDR3 in amino acids: CASSPSRPGKWETQYF.

V is TRBV12-3 or TRBV12-4 and J is TRBJ2-5. The CDR3 is made up of 15 amino acids. CDR3: CASSLLGRDQETQYF.

The gene calls are TRBV6-1 and TRBJ1-5; TCRdb picks TRBD1, but there is no DNA to check that call. Germline CDR1 and CDR2: MNHNS and SASEGT. The CDR3 covers 14 residues. The CDR3 reads CASSPQGQHQPQHF.

This chain's CDR3 is CASSLGGLVNEQFF. V and J are TRBV11-2 and TRBJ2-1; TCRdb proposes TRBD2, but this gene call is untestable without DNA. The CDR3 runs to 14 residues. CDR1 is SGHAT, CDR2 FQNNGV, per germline.

The CDR3 sequence is CASRHRDGPWGYYGYTF. The V and J genes are TRBV12-3 or TRBV12-4 and TRBJ1-2; TCRdb outputs TRBD1, but without DNA this stays unchecked. The CDR3 consists of 17 residues.

This clonotype registers medium-sized by frequency. The chain is built from TRBV7-8 and TRBJ1-4. The germline V gene encodes CDR1 SGHVS and CDR2 FQNEAQ. This CDR3 comprises 15 residues. CDR3 sequence: CASSLGSTGGEKLFF.

V is TRBV9 and J is TRBJ2-5; lacking DNA, the TRBD1 call made by TCRdb goes unchecked. The CDR3 totals 13 residues. CDR1 is SGDLS, CDR2 YYNGEE, per germline. This CDR3 reads CASSDHPGGTQYF.

The CDR3 sequence: CASSLLRGEASTDTQYF. The rearrangement joins TRBV7-8 to TRBJ2-3; TCRdb calls TRBD1, which cannot be checked without DNA. The germline V gene encodes CDR1 SGHVS and CDR2 FQNEAQ. This CDR3 spans 17 amino acids. Based on the CDR3 plus reference TRBV7-8 and TRBJ2-3, the full variable domain is GAGVSQSPRYKVAKRGQDVALRCDPISGHVSLFWYQQALGQGPEFLTYFQNEAQLDKSGLPSDRFFAERPEGSVSTLKIQRTQQEDSAVYLCASSLLRGEASTDTQYFGPGTRLTVL.

The rearrangement links TRBV6-5 to TRBJ1-1. Looked up from germline, CDR1 is MNHEY and CDR2 is SVGAGI. The CDR3 has 15 amino acids. CDR3 protein: CASSYSKSQTTEAFF.

The CDR3 sequence: CASSFNEITDTQYF. V usage is TRBV12-3 or TRBV12-4 and J usage is TRBJ2-3. The CDR3 covers 14 residues.

The chain carries TRBV6-1 and TRBJ2-2; TCRdb indicates TRBD1, and absent DNA this call remains unverified. Looked up from germline, CDR1 is MNHNS and CDR2 is SASEGT. CDR3 size: 15 residues. This CDR3 reads CASNGGSQNTGELFF.

The genes are TRBV5-1 and TRBJ2-6. Germline assignment: CDR1 SGHRS and CDR2 YFSETQ. The CDR3 is 15 residues long. CDR3 loop: CASSLQSSGANVLTF. The variable domain in full, completed from reference TRBV5-1 and TRBJ2-6, reads KAGVTQTPRYLIKTRGQQVTLSCSPISGHRSVSWYQQTPGQGLQFLFEYFSETQRNKGNFPGRFSGRQFSNSRSEMNVSTLELGDSALYLCASSLQSSGANVLTFGAGSRLTVL.

The chain employs TRBV5-1 and TRBJ2-2. CDR1 is SGHRS, CDR2 YFSETQ, per germline. The CDR3 is 13 residues long. The CDR3 here is CASSLISTGELFF.

This sequence joins TRBV6-2 or TRBV6-3 and TRBJ2-1; TCRdb selects TRBD2, and the lack of DNA leaves this call unchecked. The CDR3 covers 16 residues. CDR1 MNHEY and CDR2 SVGEGT come from the germline V gene. The CDR3 spells CASRGLQSPLGNEQFF.

J is TRBJ2-1 and V is TRBV6-1; TCRdb picks TRBD2, but there is no DNA to check that call. The germline CDR1 and CDR2 sequences are MNHNS and SASEGT. The CDR3 loop spans 18 amino acids. This CDR3 is CASSPLAGALSSYNEQFF.

J is TRBJ2-7 and V is TRBV5-1. This CDR3 spans 14 amino acids. Germline CDR1 is SGHRS and CDR2 is YFSETQ. The CDR3 is CASSFGRGSYEQYF.

The rearrangement joins TRBV5-1 to TRBJ2-3. The CDR3 is made up of 14 amino acids. Germline V gene data show CDR1 as SGHRS and CDR2 as YFSETQ. The chain's CDR3 is CASSLELSTDTQYF.

V is TRBV11-2 and J is TRBJ2-3; TCRdb calls TRBD2, which cannot be checked without DNA. Germline-derived CDR1 and CDR2 are SGHAT and FQNNGV. The CDR3 consists of 14 residues. The CDR3 is CASSLRGYTDTQYF.

The chain employs TRBV7-2 and TRBJ2-5. The CDR3 is 15 residues long. Looked up from germline, CDR1 is SGHTA and CDR2 is FQGNSA. The CDR3 loop is CASSSNLIRTETQYF.

This sequence joins TRBV7-2 and TRBJ2-7; lacking DNA, the TRBD2 call made by TCRdb goes unchecked. Per the germline V gene, CDR1 is SGHTA and CDR2 is FQGNSA. This CDR3 spans 15 amino acids. CDR3 region: CASSTVASGTYEQYF.

The chain links TRBV24-1 to TRBJ2-7; TCRdb's D gene call, TRBD2, goes unchecked for lack of DNA. Germline CDR1 and CDR2: KGHDR and SFDVKD. CDR3 length equals 13 residues. This CDR3 reads CATSLADPTQQYF.

The rearrangement joins TRBV29-1 to TRBJ2-2. Per the germline V gene, CDR1 is SQVTM and CDR2 is ANQGSEA. This CDR3 region has 14 residues. The CDR3 is CSVGNNANTGELFF.

This CDR3 is CASSLLVPGLAGENTQYF. The V gene is TRBV11-2, the J gene TRBJ2-3; TCRdb indicates TRBD2, and absent DNA this call remains unverified. CDR3 length equals 18 residues. Per germline, CDR1 SGHAT and CDR2 FQNNGV.

The chain joins TRBV28 to TRBJ2-1; TCRdb lists TRBD1, though no DNA is available to test this call. Germline loops: CDR1 MDHEN, CDR2 SYDVKM. The CDR3 totals 15 residues. The CDR3 region is CASSLGGGALNEQFF.

This CDR3 is CASSLAAGARNEQYF. The chain recombines TRBV7-9 with TRBJ2-7; TCRdb's D gene call, TRBD1, goes unchecked for lack of DNA. The CDR3 runs 15 residues. CDR1 and CDR2 from the germline V gene are SEHNR and FQNEAQ (reference sequence).